A selection of T cell receptor beta chains follows, all from one sample in a study of blood T cell repertoires in COVID-19. Libraries were prepared by immunoSEQ multiplex PCR; TCRdb keeps only in-frame clonotypes and omits some of them. The data contain about 74,000 clones, less than 95% of them singletons. The specimen sequenced was peripheral blood. The receptors were gathered from a woman aged 45-60 years in a cohort sampled during active COVID-19. Each CDR3 is given with its conserved first and last residue. The D gene is left open where the match is weak. Clone size, where shown, is once, few, many, or a class for clones that have expanded.

J gene	clone size	V gene	D gene	CDR3 DNA	CDR3 protein
TRBJ2-7	-	TRBV28	-	TGTGCCAGCAGAGTTCCGGGTAGGGAGTGGGAGCAGTACTTC	CASRVPGREWEQYF
TRBJ1-1	-	TRBV24-1	-	TGTGCCACCAGTGGGGGGGGAGTTGGCACTGAAGCTTTCTTT	CATSGGGVGTEAFF
TRBJ2-1	-	TRBV7-9	-	TGTGCCAGCAGTCCCAAAGTCAGGGATCCCTCCTACAATGAGCAGTTCTTC	CASSPKVRDPSYNEQFF
TRBJ2-3	-	TRBV28	TRBD1	TGTGCCAGCAGTATAACCGGGACAGGCAAAGATACGCAGTATTTT	CASSITGTGKDTQYF
TRBJ2-1	-	TRBV5-1	-	TGCGCCAGCAGACCCAATTTACAGGGCGGTGAGCAGTTCTTC	CASRPNLQGGEQFF
TRBJ1-2	-	TRBV6-5	-	TGTGCCAGCAGCCCCCTCCGGTTCTATGGCTACACCTTC	CASSPLRFYGYTF
TRBJ1-1	-	TRBV12-3/TRBV12-4	-	TGTGCCAGCAGTTTAGCGCAGGGGACCGAAACTTTCTTT	CASSLAQGTETFF
TRBJ1-4	-	TRBV2	-	TGTGCCAGCGGGTTTTTAGAGGCTAATGAAAAACTGTTTTTT	CASGFLEANEKLFF
TRBJ2-1	-	TRBV28	-	TGTGCCAGCAGTCCACCGGACACCTCCTACAATGAGCAGTTCTTC	CASSPPDTSYNEQFF
TRBJ2-1	few	TRBV28	TRBD1	TGTGCCCACGGATCCCGGACAGGGGCTTCAGGGCGGGAGTACAATGAGCAGTTCTTC	CAHGSRTGASGREYNEQFF
TRBJ2-1	-	TRBV3-1/TRBV3-2	-	TGTGCCAGCAGCCGAACATCCTCTAATGAGCAGTTCTTC	CASSRTSSNEQFF
TRBJ2-7	-	TRBV18	-	TGTGCCAGCTTCCAAGCTCGGGACAACCCCTACGAGCAGTACTTC	CASFQARDNPYEQYF
TRBJ2-1	-	TRBV7-3	TRBD2	TGTGCCAGCAGCTCCGGACTAGCGGGAGTTCGTGAGCAGTTCTTC	CASSSGLAGVREQFF
TRBJ2-1	-	TRBV7-8	-	TGTGCCAGCAGACTCCGGGACTTGGGTGGAGAGCAGTTCTTC	CASRLRDLGGEQFF
TRBJ2-1	-	TRBV7-2	-	TGTGCCAGCAGCCCCGCCTACAATGAGCAGTTCTTC	CASSPAYNEQFF
TRBJ1-2	few	TRBV11-2	-	TGTGCCAGCACCTTACAGGGTTATGGCTACACCTTC	CASTLQGYGYTF
TRBJ2-2	-	TRBV29-1	-	TGCAGCGTTGAGTCGCGGTTAAACACCGGGGAGCTGTTTTTT	CSVESRLNTGELFF
TRBJ1-1	-	TRBV5-1	-	TGCGCCAGCAGCTTCGGTGCGAACACTGAAGCTTTCTTT	CASSFGANTEAFF
TRBJ2-1	-	TRBV5-5	TRBD2	TGTGCCAGCAGACGGAGGGCGGGACTAGCGGGGTACAATGAGCAGTTCTTC	CASRRRAGLAGYNEQFF
TRBJ1-1	-	TRBV28	-	TGTGCCAGCAGTCCCCCCGACAAAAACACTGAAGCTTTCTTT	CASSPPDKNTEAFF
TRBJ1-4	-	TRBV28	-	TGTGCCAGCAGTTTAGGGGCAGGCTTTAATGAAAAACTGTTTTTT	CASSLGAGFNEKLFF
TRBJ1-4	-	TRBV15	-	TGTGCCACCAGCAGAGAGGAAGGGGCCTCTGCAACTAATGAAAAACTGTTTTTT	CATSREEGASATNEKLFF
TRBJ2-6	-	TRBV7-3	-	TGTGCCAGCAGCTTAAGCCAGGGGAGGGCCAACGTCCTGACTTTC	CASSLSQGRANVLTF
TRBJ2-7	few	TRBV9	-	TGTGCCAGCAGCGTAGGAGGTGGTCTCGAGCAGTACTTC	CASSVGGGLEQYF
TRBJ2-1	-	TRBV7-2	-	TGTGCCAGCAGCTTATTGCGGGGCTCCTACAATGAGCAGTTCTTC	CASSLLRGSYNEQFF
TRBJ1-1	-	TRBV6-5	-	TGTGCCAGCAGTTACTTTTCACCGACCCGGGGTGAAGCTTTCTTT	CASSYFSPTRGEAFF
TRBJ1-2	medium-sized	TRBV5-1	-	TGCGCCAGCACGGGGAATTCTAACTATGGCTACACCTTC	CASTGNSNYGYTF
TRBJ1-2	-	TRBV6-5	-	TGTGCCACCACGGGGGGTGATGGCTACACCTTC	CATTGGDGYTF
TRBJ2-1	-	TRBV2	-	TGTGCCAGCAGTGAAGTCCACACCCCAGAGTTCTTC	CASSEVHTPEFF
TRBJ2-7	-	TRBV10-1	-	TGCGCCGCGACAGTACGGGAGACCACCTACGAGCAGTACTTC	CAATVRETTYEQYF
TRBJ1-6	few	TRBV2	TRBD1	TGTGCCAGCAGTACGGACAGGGGAAGCTCCTATAATTCACCCCTCCACTTT	CASSTDRGSSYNSPLHF
TRBJ2-3	-	TRBV5-1	TRBD1	TGCGCCAGCAGCATTTCAGGGGGCTCGATGGATACGCAGTATTTT	CASSISGGSMDTQYF
TRBJ1-2	once	TRBV12-3/TRBV12-4	-	TGTGCCAGCAGTCTGGGGGGGGGCTATGGCTACACCTTC	CASSLGGGYGYTF
TRBJ2-1	-	TRBV11-2	TRBD2	TGTGCCAGCAGCCCTGGACTAGCGGGAGACAATGAGCAGTTCTTC	CASSPGLAGDNEQFF
TRBJ1-2	few	TRBV7-9	TRBD1	TGTGCCAGCAGCCCGGGACAGGGCTATGGCTACACCTTC	CASSPGQGYGYTF
TRBJ1-1	-	TRBV28	-	TGTGCCAGCAGTCTCCGGAGTGGTCAGATGAACACTGAAGCTTTCTTT	CASSLRSGQMNTEAFF
TRBJ2-1	-	TRBV18	-	TGTGCCAGCTCACCAACACAAATAGGGGACAATGAGCAGTTCTTC	CASSPTQIGDNEQFF
TRBJ1-3	-	TRBV19	TRBD1	TGTGCCAGTTCCCCGGGACAGGGCATCTCTGGAAACACCATATATTTT	CASSPGQGISGNTIYF
TRBJ1-5	-	TRBV20-1	-	TGCAGTGCTAGTCTTGGAGGAGAGGGCAATCAGCCCCAGCATTTT	CSASLGGEGNQPQHF
TRBJ2-4	once	TRBV5-4	TRBD2	TGTGCCAGCAGCCGTCTAGCGGGAGGGCCCTCGGCCAAAAACATTCAGTACTTC	CASSRLAGGPSAKNIQYF
TRBJ2-6	once	TRBV2	TRBD1	TGTGCCAGCTGCCGGGACAGGCACTCTGGGGCCAACGTCCTGACTTTC	CASCRDRHSGANVLTF
TRBJ2-7	-	TRBV3-1/TRBV3-2	TRBD2	TGTGCCAGCAGCCAAGCCCGGGGACTAGCGTCCGAGCAGTACTTC	CASSQARGLASEQYF
TRBJ2-5	-	TRBV28	TRBD2	TGTGCCAGCAGTCGTAGCGGGAGAGAGGGAGAGACCCAGTACTTC	CASSRSGREGETQYF
TRBJ2-2	once	TRBV7-6	TRBD1	TGTGCCAGCAGCTTAGAGGTGGCGAGGACAGGGAGCCCATACGGGGAGCTGTTTTTT	CASSLEVARTGSPYGELFF
TRBJ1-2	-	TRBV5-6	-	TGTGCCAGCACCGACACCTCCGGCGACTATGGCTACACCTTC	CASTDTSGDYGYTF
TRBJ2-2	-	TRBV10-3	TRBD2	TGTGCCAGTAGCGGGAGAGGGAGCACCGGGGAGCTGTTTTTT	CASSGRGSTGELFF
TRBJ1-2	-	TRBV5-4	-	TGTGCCAGCAGCTTGAATGGGGCGAATTCCTATGGCTACACCTTC	CASSLNGANSYGYTF
TRBJ1-4	-	TRBV13	-	TGTGCCAGCAGCTTAGGAAGCAGGGGCGCAACTAATGAAAAACTGTTTTTT	CASSLGSRGATNEKLFF
TRBJ2-3	-	TRBV7-3	TRBD2	TGTGCCAGCAGCTTAAGACTAGCGGGAGATACGCAGTATTTT	CASSLRLAGDTQYF
TRBJ1-1	-	TRBV6-5	TRBD1	TGTGCCAGCAGTTCCAGGGGGGACATCGAAGCTTTCTTT	CASSSRGDIEAFF
TRBJ2-3	-	TRBV10-1	TRBD1	TGCGCCAGCAGTGAGGGGGGCAGGGGGCTGAGAGATACGCAGTATTTT	CASSEGGRGLRDTQYF
TRBJ2-2	-	TRBV24-1	TRBD1	TGTGCCACCAGTGAGCTTTCATCAGGGGGCAACACCGGGGAGCTGTTTTTT	CATSELSSGGNTGELFF
TRBJ2-7	-	TRBV6-5	-	TGTGCCACTCTGCCCCGTTCGGGGAGAGGGCACGAGCAGTACTTC	CATLPRSGRGHEQYF
TRBJ1-1	-	TRBV7-3	-	TGTGCCAGCAGCCCGAGGCCGGTCATGAACACTGAAGCTTTCTTT	CASSPRPVMNTEAFF
TRBJ1-2	-	TRBV4-1	-	TGCGCCAGCAGCCAGGGGGGGCAGGCCCCTAACTATGGCTACACCTTC	CASSQGGQAPNYGYTF
TRBJ2-7	-	TRBV5-1	TRBD1	TGCGCCAGCAGCTTTACAGGGGGCGCGGAGCAGTACTTC	CASSFTGGAEQYF
TRBJ1-4	-	TRBV3-1/TRBV3-2	-	TGTGCCAGCAGCCAAGTTACTCCAGGGGAAAAACTGTTTTTT	CASSQVTPGEKLFF
TRBJ2-7	once	TRBV19	-	TGTGCCAGTAGTATATTTGTCGAGAACTACGAGCAGTACTTC	CASSIFVENYEQYF
TRBJ2-3	-	TRBV4-2	TRBD2	TGTGCCAGCAGCCAAGATGTAGGGAGGGGATCCACAGATACGCAGTATTTT	CASSQDVGRGSTDTQYF
TRBJ2-5	-	TRBV6-5	-	TGTGCCAGCAGTTCGGGATTTCGACGGCAAGAGACCCAGTACTTC	CASSSGFRRQETQYF